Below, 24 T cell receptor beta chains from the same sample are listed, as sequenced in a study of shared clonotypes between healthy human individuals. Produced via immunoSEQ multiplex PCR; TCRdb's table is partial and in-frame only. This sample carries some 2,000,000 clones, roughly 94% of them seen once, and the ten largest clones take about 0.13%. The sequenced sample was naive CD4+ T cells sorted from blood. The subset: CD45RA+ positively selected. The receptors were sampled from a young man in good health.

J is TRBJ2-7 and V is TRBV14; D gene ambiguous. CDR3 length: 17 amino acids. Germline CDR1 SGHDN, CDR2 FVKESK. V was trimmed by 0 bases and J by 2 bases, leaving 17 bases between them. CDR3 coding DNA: TGTGCCAGCAGCCAAGAACGGCGGCCCTCCTTGACCTACGAGCAGTACTTC. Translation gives CASSQERRPSLTYEQYF.

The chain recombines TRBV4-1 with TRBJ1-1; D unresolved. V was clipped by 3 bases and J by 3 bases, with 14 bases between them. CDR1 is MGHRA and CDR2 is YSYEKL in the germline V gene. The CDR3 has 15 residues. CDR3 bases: TGCGCCAGCAGCCATTCGGAGGGCTCGGACACTGAAGCTTTCTTT. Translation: CASSHSEGSDTEAFF.

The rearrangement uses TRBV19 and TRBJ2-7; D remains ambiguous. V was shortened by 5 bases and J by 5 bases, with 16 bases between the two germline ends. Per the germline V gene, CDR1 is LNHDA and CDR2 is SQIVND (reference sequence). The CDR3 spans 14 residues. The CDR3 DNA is TGTGCCAGTAGTCTTAGCACGACTTCCCACGAGCAGTACTTC. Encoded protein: CASSLSTTSHEQYF. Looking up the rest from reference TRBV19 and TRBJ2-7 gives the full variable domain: DGGITQSPKYLFRKEGQNVTLSCEQNLNHDAMYWYRQDPGQGLRLIYYSQIVNDFQKGDIAEGYSVSREKKESFPLTVTSAQKNPTAFYLCASSLSTTSHEQYFGPGTRLTVT.

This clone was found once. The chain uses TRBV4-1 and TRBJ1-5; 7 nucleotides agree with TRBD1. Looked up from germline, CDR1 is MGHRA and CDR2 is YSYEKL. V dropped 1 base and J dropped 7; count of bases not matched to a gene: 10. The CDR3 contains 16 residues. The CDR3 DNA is TGCGCCAGCAGCCAAGCTCCATCCTCACAGGGGCAGCCCCAGCATTTT. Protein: CASSQAPSSQGQPQHF.

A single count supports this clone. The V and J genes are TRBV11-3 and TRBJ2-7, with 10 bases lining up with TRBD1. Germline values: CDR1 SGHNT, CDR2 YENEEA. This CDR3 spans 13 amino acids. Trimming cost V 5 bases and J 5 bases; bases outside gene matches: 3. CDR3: CASSRQGADEQYF. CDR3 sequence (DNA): TGTGCCAGCAGCCGACAGGGGGCGGACGAGCAGTACTTC.

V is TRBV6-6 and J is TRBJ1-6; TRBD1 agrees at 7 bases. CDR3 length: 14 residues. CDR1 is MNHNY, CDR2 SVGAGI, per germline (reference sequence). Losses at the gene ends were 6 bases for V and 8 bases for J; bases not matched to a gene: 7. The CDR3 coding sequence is TGTGCCAGCAGACCGGGACAGAGCGATTCACCCCTCCACTTT. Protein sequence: CASRPGQSDSPLHF.

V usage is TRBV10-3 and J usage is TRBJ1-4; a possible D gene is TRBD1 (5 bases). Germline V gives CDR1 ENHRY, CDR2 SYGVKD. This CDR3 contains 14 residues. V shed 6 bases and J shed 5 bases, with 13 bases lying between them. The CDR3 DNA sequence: TGTGCCATCAGAGGGGACGGCGTGAATGAAAAACTGTTTTTT. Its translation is CAIRGDGVNEKLFF.

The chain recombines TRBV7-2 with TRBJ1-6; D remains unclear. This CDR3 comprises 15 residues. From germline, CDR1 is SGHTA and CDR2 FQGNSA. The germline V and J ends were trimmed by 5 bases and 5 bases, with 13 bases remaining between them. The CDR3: CASSIHLLNNSPLHF. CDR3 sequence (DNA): TGTGCCAGCAGCATACACCTACTAAATAATTCACCCCTCCACTTT.

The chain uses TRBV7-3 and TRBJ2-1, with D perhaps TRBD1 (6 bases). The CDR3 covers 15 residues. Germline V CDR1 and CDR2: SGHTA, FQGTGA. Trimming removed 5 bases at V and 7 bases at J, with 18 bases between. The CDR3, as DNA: TGTGCCAGCAGCCCCCTGGACAGTTTGGGAAATGAGCAGTTCTTC. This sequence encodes CASSPLDSLGNEQFF.

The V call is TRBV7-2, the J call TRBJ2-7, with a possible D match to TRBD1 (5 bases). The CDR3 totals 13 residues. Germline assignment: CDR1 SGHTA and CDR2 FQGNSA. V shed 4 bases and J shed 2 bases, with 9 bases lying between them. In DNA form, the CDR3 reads TGTGCCAGCAGCTCCCGACAGACCTACGAGCAGTACTTC. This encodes CASSSRQTYEQYF.

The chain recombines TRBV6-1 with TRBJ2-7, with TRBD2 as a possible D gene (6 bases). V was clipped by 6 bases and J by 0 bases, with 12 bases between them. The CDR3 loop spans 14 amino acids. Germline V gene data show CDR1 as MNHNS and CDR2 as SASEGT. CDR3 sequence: CASRKEDYSYEQYF. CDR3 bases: TGTGCCAGCAGAAAGGAGGACTACTCCTACGAGCAGTACTTC.

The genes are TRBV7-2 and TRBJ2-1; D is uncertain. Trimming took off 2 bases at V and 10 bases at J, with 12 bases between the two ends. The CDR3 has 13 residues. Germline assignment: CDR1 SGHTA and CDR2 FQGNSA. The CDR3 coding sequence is TGTGCCAGCAGCTTAAACCCCCTGGAGGAGCAGTTCTTC. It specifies CASSLNPLEEQFF.

CDR3 protein: CARGTSGSTDTQYF. CDR3 DNA sequence: TGTGCCAGAGGGACTAGCGGGAGCACAGATACGCAGTATTTT. The chain couples TRBV2 to TRBJ2-3, with 12 bases that match TRBD2. This CDR3 comprises 14 residues. Germline trimming cut 9 bases from V and 0 bases from J; bases unmatched to any gene: 1. Germline V lookup: CDR1 SNHLY, CDR2 FYNNEI.

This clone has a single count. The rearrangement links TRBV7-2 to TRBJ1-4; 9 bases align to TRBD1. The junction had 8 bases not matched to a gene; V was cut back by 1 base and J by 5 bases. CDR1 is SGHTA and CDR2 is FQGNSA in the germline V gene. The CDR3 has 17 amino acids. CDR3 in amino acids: CASSLVGTGWGNEKLFF. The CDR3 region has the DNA TGTGCCAGCAGCTTAGTGGGGACAGGGTGGGGAAATGAAAAACTGTTTTTT.

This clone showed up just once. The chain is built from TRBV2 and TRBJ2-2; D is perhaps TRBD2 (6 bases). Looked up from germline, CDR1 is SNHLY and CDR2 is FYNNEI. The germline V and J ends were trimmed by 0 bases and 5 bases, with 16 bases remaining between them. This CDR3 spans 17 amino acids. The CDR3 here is CASSEALQAGTTGELFF. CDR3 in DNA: TGTGCCAGCAGTGAAGCGCTTCAGGCGGGAACGACCGGGGAGCTGTTTTTT.

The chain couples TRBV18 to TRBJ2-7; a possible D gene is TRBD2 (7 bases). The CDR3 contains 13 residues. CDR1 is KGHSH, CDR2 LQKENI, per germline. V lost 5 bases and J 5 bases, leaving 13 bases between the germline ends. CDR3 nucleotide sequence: TGTGCCAGCTCATCGCAGGGGAGGGACGAGCAGTACTTC. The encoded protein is CASSSQGRDEQYF.

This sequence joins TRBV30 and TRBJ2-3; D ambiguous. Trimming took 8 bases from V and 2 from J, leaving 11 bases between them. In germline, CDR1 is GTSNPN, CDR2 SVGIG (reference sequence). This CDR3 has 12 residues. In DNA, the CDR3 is TGTGCCGGTACAGTTCTCACAGATACGCAGTATTTT. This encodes CAGTVLTDTQYF. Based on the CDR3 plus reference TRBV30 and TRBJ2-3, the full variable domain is SQTIHQWPATLVQPVGSPLSLECTVEGTSNPNLYWYRQAAGRGLQLLFYSVGIGQISSEVPQNLSASRPQDRQFILSSKKLLLSDSGFYLCAGTVLTDTQYFGPGTRLTVL.

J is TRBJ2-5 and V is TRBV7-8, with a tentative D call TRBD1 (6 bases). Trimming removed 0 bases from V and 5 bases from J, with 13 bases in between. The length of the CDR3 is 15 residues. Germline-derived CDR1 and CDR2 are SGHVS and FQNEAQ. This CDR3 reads CASSLAGQKRETQYF. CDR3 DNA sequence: TGTGCCAGCAGCTTAGCGGGACAAAAAAGGGAGACCCAGTACTTC.

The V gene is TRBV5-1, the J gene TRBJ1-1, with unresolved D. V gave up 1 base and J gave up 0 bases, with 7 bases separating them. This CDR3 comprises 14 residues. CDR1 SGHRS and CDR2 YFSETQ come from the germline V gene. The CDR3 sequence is CASSLSSLNTEAFF. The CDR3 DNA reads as TGCGCCAGCAGCTTGTCAAGTCTGAACACTGAAGCTTTCTTT.

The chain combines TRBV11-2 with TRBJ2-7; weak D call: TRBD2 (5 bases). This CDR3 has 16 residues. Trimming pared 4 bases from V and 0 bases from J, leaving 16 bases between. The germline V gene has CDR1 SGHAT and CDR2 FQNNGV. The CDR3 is CASSSRRGFASYEQYF. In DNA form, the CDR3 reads TGTGCCAGCAGCTCCCGTCGGGGATTTGCCTCCTACGAGCAGTACTTC.

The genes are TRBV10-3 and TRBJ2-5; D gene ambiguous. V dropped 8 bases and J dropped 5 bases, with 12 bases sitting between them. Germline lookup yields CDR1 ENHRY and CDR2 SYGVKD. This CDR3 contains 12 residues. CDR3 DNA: TGTGCCATCTCCCCGTCTTGGGAGACCCAGTACTTC. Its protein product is CAISPSWETQYF.

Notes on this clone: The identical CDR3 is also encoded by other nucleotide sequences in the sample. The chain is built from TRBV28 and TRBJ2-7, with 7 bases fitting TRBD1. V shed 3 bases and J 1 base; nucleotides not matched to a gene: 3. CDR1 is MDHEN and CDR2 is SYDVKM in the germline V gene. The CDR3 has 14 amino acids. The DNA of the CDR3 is TGTGCCAGCAGTTTGCCGGGACAGTCCTACGAGCAGTACTTC. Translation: CASSLPGQSYEQYF. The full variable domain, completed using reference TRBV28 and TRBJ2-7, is DVKVTQSSRYLVKRTGEKVFLECVQDMDHENMFWYRQDPGLGLRLIYFSYDVKMKEKGDIPEGYSVSREKKERFSLILESASTNQTSMYLCASSLPGQSYEQYFGPGTRLTVT.

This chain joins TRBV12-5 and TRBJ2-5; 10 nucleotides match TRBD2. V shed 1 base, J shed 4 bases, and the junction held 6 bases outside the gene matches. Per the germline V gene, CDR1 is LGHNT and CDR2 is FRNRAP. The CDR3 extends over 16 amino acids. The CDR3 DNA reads TGTGCTAGTGGTTTGGGGATAGCGGGAGGCCCAGAGACCCAGTACTTC. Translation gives CASGLGIAGGPETQYF.

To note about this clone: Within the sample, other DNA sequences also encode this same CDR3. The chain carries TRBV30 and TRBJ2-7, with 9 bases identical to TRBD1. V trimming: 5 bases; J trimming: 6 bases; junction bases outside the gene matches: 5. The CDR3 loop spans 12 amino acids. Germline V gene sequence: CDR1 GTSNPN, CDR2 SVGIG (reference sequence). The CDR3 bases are TGTGCCTGGTCCGGGACAGGGCTCGAGCAGTACTTC. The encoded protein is CAWSGTGLEQYF.